Presented here are 23 T cell receptor beta chains from one specimen sequenced in a study of cytomegalovirus exposure and HLA in healthy donors. The PCR employed 60 Vbeta primers together with 13 Jbeta primers. Measured with immunoSEQ multiplex PCR; TCRdb has only the in-frame clones, and not every one. Altogether roughly 200,000 clones are present, about 89% being singletons, with the ten largest covering roughly 1%. Sequencing input: PBMCs. All receptors come from a woman aged 18-29 years in good health and CMV-seronegative.

A single count supports this clone. Compared with germline, one end of the junction differs, possibly owing to a read error. This chain uses TRBV7-9 with TRBJ1-1; D is perhaps TRBD1 (6 bases). Germline V gene data show CDR1 as SEHNR and CDR2 as FQNEAQ (reference sequence). The CDR3 is 13 residues long. The CDR3 loop reads CASSLAGTLDVSF. CDR3 sequence (DNA): TGTGCCAGCAGCTTAGCAGGGACACTAGATGTTTCCTTT.

The chain has TRBV14 and TRBJ2-3, with D possibly TRBD2 on 5 matching bases. The CDR3 spans 15 residues. Germline V lookup: CDR1 SGHDN, CDR2 FVKESK. The ends were cut back, 3 bases at V and 4 bases at J, with 14 bases in the middle. The CDR3 nucleotides are TGTGCCAGCAGCCACTTCGAATGGCGGGCAGATACGCAGTATTTT. Translation gives CASSHFEWRADTQYF.

The J gene is TRBJ2-2, the V gene TRBV7-9; TRBD1 matches at 7 bases. The V and J ends lost 5 bases and 4 bases, in that order; junction bases with no gene match: 13. The length of the CDR3 is 17 residues. The V gene's germline CDR1 is SEHNR and CDR2 FQNEAQ (reference sequence). CDR3 in DNA: TGTGCCAGCAGCCCGCTACCGGGACAGTACTCCACCGGGGAGCTGTTTTTT. Encoded protein: CASSPLPGQYSTGELFF.

In DNA form, the CDR3 reads TGTGCCAGCATCGACAGACCTTTAGCCAAAAACATTCAGTACTTC. It is translated as CASIDRPLAKNIQYF. This sequence joins TRBV5-5 and TRBJ2-4; tentatively, D is TRBD1 (5 bases). Germline V gene sequence: CDR1 SGHKS, CDR2 YYEKEE (reference sequence). The CDR3 length is 15 residues. Trimming removed 6 bases from V and 0 bases from J, with 13 bases in between.

CDR3 coding DNA: TGTGCCAGCAGATACACGGGAAAGGCACTCAAAGCTTTCTTT. Translating gives CASRYTGKALKAFF. The V call is TRBV21-1, the J call TRBJ1-1. TRBV21-1 is a documented pseudogene. This CDR3 region has 14 residues.

The gene calls are TRBV15 and TRBJ2-7, with D hard to call. V shed 1 base and J shed 3 bases, with 4 bases lying between them. Germline V gene lookup returns CDR1 LNHNV and CDR2 YYDKDF (reference sequence). The CDR3 length is 12 residues. CDR3 sequence reads: CATSRGDYEQYF. The CDR3 DNA reads TGTGCCACCAGCAGAGGAGACTACGAGCAGTACTTC.

The V gene is TRBV27, the J gene TRBJ2-3, with TRBD1 identical over 7 bases. The length of the CDR3 is 14 residues. CDR1 and CDR2 from the germline V gene are MNHEY and SMNVEV (reference sequence). The V segment lost 4 bases and the J segment 0 bases; nucleotides outside the gene matches: 1. This CDR3 reads CASSWGQSTDTQYF. CDR3 DNA: TGTGCCAGCAGTTGGGGACAGAGCACAGATACGCAGTATTTT.

The genes are TRBV9 and TRBJ1-2, with TRBD1 identical over 8 bases. Unmatched junction bases numbered 0, after V lost 3 bases and J lost 2 bases. This CDR3 is built from 13 residues. Germline CDR1 is SGDLS and CDR2 is YYNGEE. The CDR3 here is CASSGQGNYGYTF. CDR3 nucleotides: TGTGCCAGCAGCGGACAGGGGAACTATGGCTACACCTTC.

This CDR3 reads CASSPLDCLQETQYF. The CDR3 DNA follows: TGCGCCAGCAGCCCCCTGGACTGTCTCCAAGAGACCCAGTACTTC. This rearrangement joins TRBV4-3 to TRBJ2-5; tentatively, D is TRBD2 (5 bases). Per the germline V gene, CDR1 is LGHNA and CDR2 is YSLEER. Trimming left V 4 bases short and J 1 base short, with 13 bases between. The CDR3 consists of 15 residues.

The chain has TRBV7-2 and TRBJ1-2, with TRBD1 matching over 8 bases. From germline, CDR1 is SGHTA and CDR2 FQGNSA. The CDR3 spans 14 residues. After removal of 5 bases from V and 8 bases from J, the junction contained 10 bases not matched to a gene. CDR3 loop: CASSPAQAGGGYTF. DNA of the CDR3: TGTGCCAGCAGCCCCGCCCAGGCAGGGGGCGGCTACACCTTC. Looking up the rest from reference TRBV7-2 and TRBJ1-2 gives the full variable domain: GAGVSQSPSNKVTEKGKDVELRCDPISGHTALYWYRQSLGQGLEFLIYFQGNSAPDKSGLPSDRFSAERTGGSVSTLTIQRTQQEDSAVYLCASSPAQAGGGYTFGSGTRLTVV.

The V call is TRBV20-1, the J call TRBJ1-2; weak D call: TRBD1 (6 bases). Germline CDR1 is DFQATT and CDR2 is SNEGSKA (reference sequence). The CDR3 runs 11 residues. V was pared by 6 bases and J by 4 bases, with 9 bases between. This chain's CDR3 is CSARGSYGYTF. The CDR3 bases are TGCAGTGCCAGGGGCTCCTATGGCTACACCTTC.

The chain recombines TRBV6-1 with TRBJ2-3; a weak D match, TRBD1 (6 bases). The germline V gene encodes CDR1 MNHNS and CDR2 SASEGT. The CDR3 is 14 amino acids. Trimming cost V 5 bases and J 3 bases, with 12 bases left between them. The CDR3 loop is CASSWGQGTDTQYF. The CDR3 coding sequence is TGTGCCAGCAGTTGGGGGCAGGGGACAGATACGCAGTATTTT.

The rearrangement joins TRBV5-6 to TRBJ1-5; possible D gene TRBD1, 5 bases. V lost 1 base to trimming and J lost 1 base, with 6 bases between them. Germline V CDR1 and CDR2: SGHDT, YYEEEE. The CDR3 loop spans 14 amino acids. In DNA form, the CDR3 reads TGTGCCAGCAGCTTGCGGGGGAGCAATCAGCCCCAGCATTTT. Protein sequence: CASSLRGSNQPQHF.

As for this clone: The junction does not match germline at one end; this may be a read error. The CDR3 sequence is CAGSQAGAGAGEAFF. DNA for the CDR3: TGTGCCGGCAGCCAAGCTGGGGCAGGGGCAGGTGAAGCTTTCTTT. The rearrangement links TRBV4-2 to TRBJ1-1; possibly TRBD1 for D (6 bases). CDR3 length: 15 residues. Germline V CDR1 and CDR2: LGHNA, YNFKEQ.

V is TRBV2 and J is TRBJ2-5; 9 bases line up with TRBD2. Germline values: CDR1 SNHLY, CDR2 FYNNEI. The junction had 3 bases not matched to a gene; V was cut back by 2 bases and J by 2 bases. CDR3 length: 15 residues. CDR3 amino acids: CASSERTSDQETQYF. CDR3 coding DNA: TGTGCCAGCAGTGAAAGGACTAGCGATCAAGAGACCCAGTACTTC.

The rearrangement joins TRBV10-1 to TRBJ1-4; 7 bases fit TRBD1. The CDR3 loop spans 13 amino acids. Germline V lookup: CDR1 WNHNN, CDR2 SYGVQD (reference sequence). Trimming cost V 8 bases and J 8 bases; bases outside gene matches: 8. The CDR3 nucleotides are TGCGCCAGCTCCAGGACAGGCTTGGAAAAACTGTTTTTT. Its translation is CASSRTGLEKLFF.

The V and J genes are TRBV27 and TRBJ1-1, with a possible D match to TRBD1 (5 bases). In germline, CDR1 is MNHEY, CDR2 SMNVEV (reference sequence). The ends were cut back, 5 bases at V and 8 bases at J, with 12 bases in the middle. The CDR3 length is 12 residues. DNA for the CDR3: TGTGCCAGCAGTCCGGCTAGGGGCGAAGCTTTCTTT. Protein product: CASSPARGEAFF.

The chain combines TRBV19 with TRBJ1-2; D is unclear. Germline CDR1 is LNHDA and CDR2 is SQIVND (reference sequence). V lost 7 bases, J lost 2 bases, and 11 bases lay in between. There are 13 residues in the CDR3. The CDR3 coding sequence is TGTGCCAGTAAGTCACAGCAAAACTATGGCTACACCTTC. Its protein product is CASKSQQNYGYTF.

A single count supports this clone. This rearrangement joins TRBV6-1 to TRBJ2-7, with D possibly TRBD1 on 6 matching bases. Germline CDR1 reads MNHNS; CDR2 reads SASEGT. The CDR3 is 12 residues long. Trimming removed 6 bases at V and 6 bases at J, with 12 bases between. CDR3 DNA sequence: TGTGCCAGCAGGCCAACAGGGTTCGAGCAGTACTTC. It yields the protein CASRPTGFEQYF.

J is TRBJ1-1 and V is TRBV19, with D possibly matching TRBD1 (6 bases). CDR1 and CDR2 from the germline V gene are LNHDA and SQIVND (reference sequence). V dropped 3 bases and J dropped 3 bases, with 11 bases sitting between them. The CDR3 contains 14 residues. In DNA, the CDR3 is TGTGCCAGTAGTATCCGACAGGTTTACACTGAAGCTTTCTTT. Protein product: CASSIRQVYTEAFF.

The chain joins TRBV5-6 to TRBJ2-5; D is perhaps TRBD1 (6 bases). Germline CDR1 is SGHDT and CDR2 is YYEEEE. The CDR3 totals 13 residues. V dropped 2 bases and J dropped 2 bases, with 7 bases sitting between them. Written as DNA, the CDR3 is TGTGCCAGCAGCTTCGGGACACAAGAGACCCAGTACTTC. It is translated as CASSFGTQETQYF. The variable domain in full, with the rest retrieved from reference TRBV5-6 and TRBJ2-5, is DAGVTQSPTHLIKTRGQQVTLRCSPKSGHDTVSWYQQALGQGPQFIFQYYEEEERQRGNFPDRFSGHQFPNYSSELNVNALLLGDSALYLCASSFGTQETQYFGPGTRLLVL.

DNA for the CDR3: TGCGCCAGCAGCTCACGCCTAACTAAATCGGAGGATACGCAGTATTTT. It yields the protein CASSSRLTKSEDTQYF. The genes are TRBV5-1 and TRBJ2-3; D remains ambiguous. Per germline, CDR1 SGHRS and CDR2 YFSETQ. The CDR3 covers 16 residues. Trimming stripped 3 bases from V and 6 bases from J, with 20 bases between.

The chain has TRBV5-1 and TRBJ1-5; 8 bases fit TRBD1. This CDR3 is built from 15 residues. Per the germline V gene, CDR1 is SGHRS and CDR2 is YFSETQ. The V segment lost 4 bases and the J segment 7 bases; nucleotides outside the gene matches: 10. Written as DNA, the CDR3 is TGCGCCAGCAGCAGAACGACAGGGGTTGGGCAGCCCCAGCATTTT. Amino acids: CASSRTTGVGQPQHF.